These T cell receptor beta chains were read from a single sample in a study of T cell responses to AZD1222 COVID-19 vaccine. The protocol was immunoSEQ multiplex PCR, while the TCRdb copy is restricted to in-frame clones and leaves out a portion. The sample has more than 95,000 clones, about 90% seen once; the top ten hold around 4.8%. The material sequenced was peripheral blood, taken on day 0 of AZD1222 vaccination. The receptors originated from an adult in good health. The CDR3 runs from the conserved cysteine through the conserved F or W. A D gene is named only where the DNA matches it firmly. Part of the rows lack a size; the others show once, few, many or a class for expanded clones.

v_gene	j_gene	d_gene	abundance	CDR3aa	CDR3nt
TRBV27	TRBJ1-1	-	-	CASSSGAGLVNTEAFF	TGTGCCAGCAGTTCGGGTGCAGGCCTCGTGAACACTGAAGCTTTCTTT
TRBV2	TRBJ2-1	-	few	CASPLSPAGSEQFF	TGTGCCAGCCCCCTAAGCCCCGCGGGTAGTGAGCAGTTCTTC
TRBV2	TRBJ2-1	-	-	CASSESGGVAGNEQFF	TGTGCCAGCAGTGAATCAGGAGGGGTTGCAGGCAATGAGCAGTTCTTC
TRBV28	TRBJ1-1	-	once	CASTGSWNTEAFF	TGTGCCAGCACCGGATCCTGGAACACTGAAGCTTTCTTT
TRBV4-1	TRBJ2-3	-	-	CASSQDATGMLGGTDTQYF	TGCGCCAGCAGCCAAGATGCGACAGGAATGTTGGGGGGCACAGATACGCAGTATTTT
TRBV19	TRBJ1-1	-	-	CASSDIFEAFF	TGTGCCAGTTCAGACATCTTTGAAGCTTTCTTT
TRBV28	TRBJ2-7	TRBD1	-	CASSSAQGAHEQYF	TGTGCCAGCAGTTCGGCACAGGGGGCCCACGAGCAGTACTTC
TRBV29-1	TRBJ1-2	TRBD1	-	CSVTQGDGYTF	TGCAGCGTAACGCAGGGGGATGGCTACACCTTC
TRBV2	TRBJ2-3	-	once	CASLAGGWDTQYF	TGTGCCAGCCTAGCAGGGGGGTGGGATACGCAGTATTTT
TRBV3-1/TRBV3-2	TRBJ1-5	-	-	CASSLRTGDQPQHF	TGTGCCAGCAGCCTTAGGACGGGCGATCAGCCCCAGCATTTT
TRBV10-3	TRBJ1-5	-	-	CATGTSNQPQHF	TGTGCCACCGGGACTAGCAATCAGCCCCAGCATTTT
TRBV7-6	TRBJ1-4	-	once	CASSLEAGLNEKLFF	TGTGCCAGCAGCTTAGAGGCAGGGCTTAATGAAAAACTGTTTTTT
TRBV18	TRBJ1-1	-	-	CASSDTGNTEAFF	TGTGCCAGCTCCGACACGGGGAACACTGAAGCTTTCTTT
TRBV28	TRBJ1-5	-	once	CASSLGRAGQPQHF	TGTGCCAGCAGTTTAGGCAGAGCCGGTCAGCCCCAGCATTTT
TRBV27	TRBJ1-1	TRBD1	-	CASRRQGAGTEAFF	TGTGCCAGCAGGAGGCAGGGGGCTGGCACTGAAGCTTTCTTT
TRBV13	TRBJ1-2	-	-	CASSLVDRPSNGYTF	TGTGCCAGCAGCTTAGTTGACAGGCCTTCAAATGGCTACACCTTC
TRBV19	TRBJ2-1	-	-	CASSQGWEQFF	TGTGCCAGTAGTCAAGGATGGGAGCAGTTCTTC
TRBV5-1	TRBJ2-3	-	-	CASKVREADTQYF	TGCGCCAGCAAGGTCAGGGAAGCAGATACGCAGTATTTT
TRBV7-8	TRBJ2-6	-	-	CASSPRGVVSGANVLTF	TGTGCCAGCAGCCCCCGCGGGGTGGTCTCTGGGGCCAACGTCCTGACTTTC
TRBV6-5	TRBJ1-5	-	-	CASVRFPNQPQHF	TGTGCCAGCGTGAGGTTCCCCAATCAGCCCCAGCATTTT
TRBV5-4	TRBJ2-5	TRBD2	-	CASSPGGAGETQYF	TGTGCCAGCAGCCCCGGGGGGGCGGGAGAGACCCAGTACTTC
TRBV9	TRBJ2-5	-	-	CASSAVEETQYF	TGTGCCAGCAGCGCCGTAGAAGAGACCCAGTACTTC
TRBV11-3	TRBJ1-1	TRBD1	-	CASSLGRGRGNTEAFF	TGTGCCAGCAGCTTAGGGAGGGGGCGCGGGAACACTGAAGCTTTCTTT
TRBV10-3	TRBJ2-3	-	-	CAISGGDTQYF	TGTGCCATCAGTGGTGGGGATACGCAGTATTTT
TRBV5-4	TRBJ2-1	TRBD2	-	CASNKRGVYNEQFF	TGTGCCAGCAATAAGCGGGGGGTTTACAATGAGCAGTTCTTC
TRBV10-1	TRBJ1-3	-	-	CASSEPRVRNTIYF	TGCGCCAGCAGTGAACCCAGGGTACGCAACACCATATATTTT
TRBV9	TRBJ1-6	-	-	CASGDGPNSPLHF	TGTGCCAGCGGGGATGGGCCTAATTCACCCCTCCACTTT
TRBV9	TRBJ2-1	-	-	CASSVIVGGTYNEQFF	TGTGCCAGCAGCGTAATTGTGGGGGGTACCTACAATGAGCAGTTCTTC
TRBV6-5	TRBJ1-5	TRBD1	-	CASRRQGINQPQHF	TGTGCCAGCAGGAGACAGGGGATCAATCAGCCCCAGCATTTT
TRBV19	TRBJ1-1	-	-	CASSMKAGYEAFF	TGTGCCAGTAGTATGAAGGCAGGCTATGAAGCTTTCTTT
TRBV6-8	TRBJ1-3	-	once	CASSYPPPPTGLENTIYF	TGTGCCAGCAGTTACCCGCCCCCCCCAACAGGGCTTGAAAACACCATATATTTT
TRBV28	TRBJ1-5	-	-	CASSFGPGGASSNQPQHF	TGTGCCAGCAGTTTTGGTCCCGGAGGAGCCTCGAGCAATCAGCCCCAGCATTTT
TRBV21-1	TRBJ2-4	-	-	CASSKAGWVAKNIQYF	TGTGCCAGCAGCAAAGCCGGGTGGGTGGCCAAAAACATTCAGTACTTC
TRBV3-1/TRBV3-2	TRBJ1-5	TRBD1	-	CASSQYRGGQPQHF	TGTGCCAGCAGCCAGTACAGGGGCGGTCAGCCCCAGCATTTT
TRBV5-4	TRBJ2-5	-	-	CASSLGGLRVRETQYF	TGTGCCAGCAGCTTGGGGGGGTTGAGGGTGCGGGAGACCCAGTACTTC
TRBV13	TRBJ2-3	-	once	CASKQRGTDTQYF	TGTGCCAGCAAGCAGCGGGGCACAGATACGCAGTATTTT
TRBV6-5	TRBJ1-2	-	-	CASRETVSGYTF	TGTGCCAGCAGGGAGACAGTATCTGGCTACACCTTC
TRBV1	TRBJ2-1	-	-	CTSSVAPSGSYNEQFF	TGCACCAGCAGCGTCGCCCCTAGCGGGTCCTACAATGAGCAGTTCTTC
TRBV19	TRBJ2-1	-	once	CASSFPSEGVGTAGEQFF	TGTGCCAGTAGTTTCCCTTCAGAGGGAGTTGGGACCGCAGGAGAGCAGTTCTTC
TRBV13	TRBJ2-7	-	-	CASSFRPYEQYF	TGTGCCAGCAGCTTCCGCCCCTACGAGCAGTACTTC
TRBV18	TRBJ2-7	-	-	CASSPPAGVYEQYF	TGTGCCAGCTCACCACCGGCAGGGGTCTACGAGCAGTACTTC
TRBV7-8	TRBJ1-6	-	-	CASSLSTSSYNSPLHF	TGTGCCAGCAGCTTATCGACGAGCTCCTATAATTCACCCCTCCACTTT
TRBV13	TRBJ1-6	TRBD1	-	CASTRDRGRNSPLHF	TGTGCCAGCACCCGGGACAGGGGAAGGAATTCACCCCTCCACTTT
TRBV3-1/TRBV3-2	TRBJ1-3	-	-	CASSQDNGGNTIYF	TGTGCCAGCAGCCAGGACAACGGAGGAAACACCATATATTTT
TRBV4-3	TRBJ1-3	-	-	CASSQGTAGRGNTIYF	TGCGCCAGCAGCCAAGGGACTGCCGGTCGGGGAAACACCATATATTTT
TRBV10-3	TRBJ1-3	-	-	CAISAGSGNTIYF	TGTGCCATCAGTGCCGGCTCTGGAAACACCATATATTTT